These T cell receptor beta chains were read from a single sample in a study of follicular helper T cells after annual influenza vaccination. The assay was immunoSEQ multiplex PCR, and TCRdb's table has in-frame clones only and misses some. The table shows approximately 5,100 clones, with over 80% occurring only once. The sequencing used CXCR5- memory CD4+ T cells sorted from blood, collected on the day of influenza vaccination. The receptors were gathered from an adult who received the influenza vaccine. The CDR3 runs from the conserved cysteine through the conserved F or W. Fields, in order: D gene, J gene, clone size, V gene, CDR3 protein, CDR3 DNA. The D gene is left open where the match is weak. Part of the rows lack a size; the others show once, few, many or a class for expanded clones.

- | TRBJ2-3 | - | TRBV2 | CASSENRVRTDTQYF | TGTGCCAGCAGTGAAAACAGGGTTAGGACAGATACGCAGTATTTT
- | TRBJ2-2 | - | TRBV7-3 | CASSLTGSNTGELFF | TGTGCCAGCAGCTTAACGGGATCGAACACCGGGGAGCTGTTTTTT
- | TRBJ2-7 | few | TRBV9 | CASSVGHGRAYEQYF | TGTGCCAGCAGCGTAGGGCATGGAAGGGCGTACGAGCAGTACTTC
- | TRBJ2-7 | - | TRBV29-1 | CSVVKGQEQYF | TGCAGCGTTGTTAAGGGTCAGGAGCAGTACTTC
- | TRBJ2-5 | - | TRBV5-1 | CASSLNGETQYF | TGCGCCAGCAGCTTAAATGGAGAGACCCAGTACTTC
- | TRBJ1-1 | - | TRBV5-1 | CASSLGVINTEAFF | TGCGCCAGCAGCTTGGGGGTAATTAACACTGAAGCTTTCTTT
- | TRBJ2-2 | - | TRBV21-1 | CASSIRTATGELFF | TGTGCCAGCAGCATACGGACTGCCACCGGGGAGCTGTTTTTT
- | TRBJ1-2 | - | TRBV14 | CASSQVSQGRLSGYTF | TGTGCCAGCAGCCAAGTATCCCAGGGGAGGCTATCTGGCTACACCTTC
TRBD2 | TRBJ2-7 | few | TRBV28 | CASSAPSGGLEQYF | TGTGCCAGCAGTGCACCTAGCGGGGGCCTCGAGCAGTACTTC
- | TRBJ2-3 | - | TRBV5-1 | CASSPGGNTDTQYF | TGCGCCAGCAGCCCCGGAGGGAACACAGATACGCAGTATTTT
- | TRBJ1-2 | - | TRBV19 | CASSIGQGGYGYTF | TGTGCCAGTAGTATAGGGCAAGGGGGATATGGCTACACCTTC
TRBD2 | TRBJ2-3 | - | TRBV28 | CASRRAGGTDTQYF | TGTGCCAGCAGACGAGCGGGAGGCACAGATACGCAGTATTTT
- | TRBJ2-3 | - | TRBV15 | CATSARRGFSDTQYF | TGTGCCACCAGCGCACGACGCGGGTTCTCAGATACGCAGTATTTT
TRBD1 | TRBJ1-4 | - | TRBV5-5 | CASSAGQRFEKLFF | TGTGCCAGCAGCGCGGGACAGCGGTTTGAAAAACTGTTTTTT
TRBD1 | TRBJ1-5 | - | TRBV7-2 | CASSPQGAGNQPQHF | TGTGCCAGCAGTCCACAGGGGGCTGGGAATCAGCCCCAGCATTTT
- | TRBJ2-1 | - | TRBV6-1 | CASRYNEQFF | TGTGCCAGCCGGTACAATGAGCAGTTCTTC
- | TRBJ2-2 | - | TRBV5-1 | CASSLGGAGTGELFF | TGCGCCAGCAGCTTGGGAGGGGCAGGCACCGGGGAGCTGTTTTTT
TRBD2 | TRBJ2-3 | - | TRBV5-1 | CASSLASGGADTQYF | TGCGCCAGCAGCTTGGCCAGCGGGGGGGCAGATACGCAGTATTTT
- | TRBJ1-2 | - | TRBV19 | CASEGAFYGYTF | TGTGCCAGTGAGGGCGCGTTCTATGGCTACACCTTC
TRBD2 | TRBJ2-3 | once | TRBV11-3 | CASSLTSGRADTQYF | TGTGCCAGCAGCTTGACTAGCGGGAGGGCAGATACGCAGTATTTT
TRBD1 | TRBJ2-7 | - | TRBV18 | CASSGIGGLEQYF | TGTGCCAGCTCAGGGATAGGGGGCCTCGAGCAGTACTTC
- | TRBJ1-3 | - | TRBV30 | CAWNPSGNTIYF | TGTGCCTGGAACCCCTCTGGAAACACCATATATTTT